These 24 T cell receptor beta chains came from one sample sequenced in a study of OX40 agonist ivuxolimab in advanced cancers. Produced via immunoSEQ multiplex PCR; TCRdb's table is partial and in-frame only. There are fewer than 85,000 clones in the sample; roughly 80% occur only once, and 1.5% to 2% lies in the top ten. This specimen consisted of CD4+ or CD8+ T cells sorted from blood, obtained in a trial of the OX40 agonist ivuxolimab. The origin of the receptors is an adult with an advanced solid tumor such as melanoma, head and neck, liver or kidney cancer.

The chain has TRBV5-1 and TRBJ2-2; D unclear. V shed 1 base and J shed 3 bases, with 10 bases lying between them. Per the germline V gene, CDR1 is SGHRS and CDR2 is YFSETQ. The CDR3 is made up of 15 amino acids. The CDR3 spells CASSLPDPYTGELFF. The DNA of the CDR3 is TGCGCCAGCAGCTTGCCCGATCCGTACACCGGGGAGCTGTTTTTT.

This clone was picked up one time. The CDR3 coding sequence is TGTGCCAGCAGTTTTTTTACAGTCGCCTACGAGCAGTACTTC. Amino acid sequence: CASSFFTVAYEQYF. The rearrangement uses TRBV28 and TRBJ2-7; D uncertain. Trimming cost V 3 bases and J 2 bases, with 11 bases left between them. This CDR3 region has 14 residues. Per germline, CDR1 MDHEN and CDR2 SYDVKM.

The CDR3 sequence is CASSVDRGTGKLFF. CDR3 coding DNA: TGTGCCAGCAGCGTGGACAGGGGCACGGGAAAACTGTTTTTT. The gene calls are TRBV5-4 and TRBJ1-4; TRBD1 matches at 9 bases. CDR3 size: 14 residues. Germline V gene data show CDR1 as SGHNT and CDR2 as YYREEE (reference sequence). J gave up 10 bases and V 4 bases, and 8 bases lay outside the gene matches.

This clone came up once. This sequence joins TRBV28 and TRBJ2-7, with 7 bases lining up with TRBD1. The junction had 3 bases not matched to a gene; V was cut back by 1 base and J by 3 bases. CDR3 size: 14 residues. CDR1 and CDR2 from the germline V gene are MDHEN and SYDVKM. The DNA for the CDR3 is TGTGCCAGCAGTTTATCGGGACAGTTCTACGAGCAGTACTTC. Translated: CASSLSGQFYEQYF. Using reference TRBV28 and TRBJ2-7 for the parts outside the CDR3, the full variable domain is DVKVTQSSRYLVKRTGEKVFLECVQDMDHENMFWYRQDPGLGLRLIYFSYDVKMKEKGDIPEGYSVSREKKERFSLILESASTNQTSMYLCASSLSGQFYEQYFGPGTRLTVT.

The gene calls are TRBV25-1 and TRBJ2-1; 9 bases are shared with TRBD1. The CDR3 contains 15 residues. CDR1 is MGHDK, CDR2 SYGVNS, per germline. Trimming removed 3 bases from V and 7 bases from J; junction bases left unmatched: 7. CDR3 DNA: TGTGCCAGCAGTGACCGACAGGGGGTAATGAATGAGCAGTTCTTC. It translates to CASSDRQGVMNEQFF.

This sequence joins TRBV9 and TRBJ2-5, with D uncertain. V dropped 0 bases and J dropped 1 base, with 7 bases sitting between them. Germline loops: CDR1 SGDLS, CDR2 YYNGEE. CDR3 length: 14 residues. The CDR3 DNA reads TGTGCCAGCAGCGTAGCCGTCAGCCAAGAGACCCAGTACTTC. Translating it yields CASSVAVSQETQYF. The full variable domain, rest sourced from reference TRBV9 and TRBJ2-5, is DSGVTQTPKHLITATGQRVTLRCSPRSGDLSVYWYQQSLDQGLQFLIQYYNGEERAKGNILERFSAQQFPDLHSELNLSSLELGDSALYFCASSVAVSQETQYFGPGTRLLVL.

The rearrangement links TRBV7-3 to TRBJ2-1; 7 positions match TRBD1. CDR1 is SGHTA and CDR2 is FQGTGA in the germline V gene. This CDR3 is 15 amino acids long. V gave up 3 bases and J gave up 10 bases; unmatched junction bases: 12. The chain's CDR3 is CASSLGRTGLGEQFF. CDR3 nucleotides: TGTGCCAGCAGCTTGGGAAGGACAGGCCTCGGCGAGCAGTTCTTC.

The J gene is TRBJ1-5, the V gene TRBV6-5, with D possibly being TRBD1 (5 bases). Germline V gene sequence: CDR1 MNHEY, CDR2 SVGAGI. Trimming took 2 bases from V and 2 from J, leaving 10 bases between them. This CDR3 has 15 residues. Written as DNA, the CDR3 is TGTGCCAGCAGTTACGGCAGGGTAGGCAATCAGCCCCAGCATTTT. The encoded protein is CASSYGRVGNQPQHF.

The V and J genes are TRBV6-4 and TRBJ1-4; no clear D. Per germline, CDR1 MRHNA and CDR2 SNTAGT. V gave up 8 bases and J gave up 9 bases, with 16 bases separating them. This CDR3 comprises 13 residues. In DNA form, the CDR3 reads TGTGCCAGCCCCTCACGTTCCCGCCAAAAACTGTTTTTT. It encodes CASPSRSRQKLFF.

The rearrangement uses TRBV6-6 and TRBJ1-1, with unresolved D. In germline, CDR1 is MNHNY, CDR2 SVGAGI (reference sequence). This CDR3 has 13 residues. Trimming left V 5 bases short and J 7 bases short, with 14 bases between. CDR3 residues: CASSPDGQNEAFF. For the CDR3, the DNA is TGTGCCAGCAGTCCCGATGGGCAAAATGAAGCTTTCTTT.

J is TRBJ2-7 and V is TRBV4-2; 10 nucleotides match TRBD2. V shed 8 bases and J 5 bases; nucleotides not matched to a gene: 12. This CDR3 is built from 15 residues. The V gene's germline CDR1 is LGHNA and CDR2 YNFKEQ. CDR3 region: CASRPAGGLVHEQYF. CDR3 bases: TGTGCCAGCCGGCCAGCGGGAGGGTTGGTCCACGAGCAGTACTTC.

Here the CDR3 DNA reads TGTGCCACCCGGCCCACAACTAATGAAAAACTGTTTTTT. This encodes CATRPTTNEKLFF. The chain uses TRBV6-1 and TRBJ1-4; D remains unclear. Trimming pared 10 bases from V and 0 bases from J, leaving 9 bases between. This CDR3 comprises 13 residues. CDR1 and CDR2 from the germline V gene are MNHNS and SASEGT.

The chain uses TRBV5-5 and TRBJ1-6; D remains ambiguous. The CDR3 sequence is 13 residues long. Deletions cut 4 bases from V and 8 bases from J, with 10 bases between. Looked up from germline, CDR1 is SGHKS and CDR2 is YYEKEE (reference sequence). CDR3 region: CASSPRQDSPLHF. CDR3 DNA: TGTGCCAGCAGCCCTCGCCAGGATTCACCCCTCCACTTT.

CDR3 sequence: CASSLAGGTGAFF. The CDR3 bases are TGTGCCAGCAGCCTCGCAGGGGGTACTGGGGCTTTCTTT. The rearrangement links TRBV7-2 to TRBJ1-1; 7 positions match TRBD1. The J segment lost 11 bases and the V segment lost 5 bases, leaving 11 bases of the junction unmatched. CDR3 size: 13 residues. Germline V CDR1 and CDR2: SGHTA, FQGNSA.

This clone showed up just a few times. This chain links TRBV27 with TRBJ1-2; TRBD1 matches 9 bases. CDR3 length: 16 residues. The trim removed 5 bases at V and 4 bases at J, leaving 11 bases unmatched. Germline V gene sequence: CDR1 MNHEY, CDR2 SMNVEV (reference sequence). CDR3 DNA sequence: TGTGCCAGCAGTCCTCGTCAGACAGGGGGAGGCTATGGCTACACCTTC. It codes for CASSPRQTGGGYGYTF.

V gene TRBV12-1 combines with J gene TRBJ2-1; the table's D call of TRBD1 was not tested on the DNA. TRBV12-1 is shown as a pseudogene. The CDR3 is made up of 16 amino acids. The CDR3, as DNA: TGTGCCAGCAGCCCCGTTTCCATAGACAGGGGCGATGAGCAGTTCTTC. As protein: CASSPVSIDRGDEQFF.

The rearrangement uses TRBV5-1 and TRBJ2-5; D possibly corresponds to TRBD2 (5 bases). This CDR3 has 14 residues. V lost 5 bases to trimming and J lost 4 bases, with 15 bases between them. CDR1 is SGHRS, CDR2 YFSETQ, per germline. CDR3 in amino acids: CASRDQREGETQYF. In nucleotides, the CDR3 is TGCGCCAGCAGGGACCAACGTGAGGGAGAGACCCAGTACTTC.

The chain combines TRBV7-2 with TRBJ1-1; D remains unclear. The CDR3 contains 13 residues. Germline V gives CDR1 SGHTA, CDR2 FQGNSA. Trimming removed 1 base at V and 0 bases at J, with 3 bases between. The CDR3 here is CASSLVLNTEAFF. In nucleotides, the CDR3 is TGTGCCAGCAGCTTAGTATTGAACACTGAAGCTTTCTTT.

The chain's CDR3 is CASSPGSGTRYGYTF. DNA for the CDR3: TGTGCCAGCAGCCCAGGATCCGGGACCCGCTATGGCTACACCTTC. V is TRBV7-3 and J is TRBJ1-2; perhaps TRBD1 as D (5 bases). The CDR3 runs to 15 residues. The ends were cut back, 5 bases at V and 4 bases at J, with 17 bases in the middle. Germline V gene data show CDR1 as SGHTA and CDR2 as FQGTGA.

This clone was picked up a small number of times. The chain links TRBV7-2 to TRBJ2-2, with 7 bases matching TRBD1. The ends lost 4 bases at V and 6 bases at J; junction bases unmatched: 8. Germline V gene sequence: CDR1 SGHTA, CDR2 FQGNSA. The length of the CDR3 is 15 residues. For the CDR3, the DNA is TGTGCCAGCAGCTCCCGGACAGGTTCTTCCGGGGAGCTGTTTTTT. Translated, it gives CASSSRTGSSGELFF.

DNA for the CDR3: TGTGCCTGGAGTGTAGGGGGCGGTGGCTACACCTTC. Translation gives CAWSVGGGGYTF. The gene calls are TRBV30 and TRBJ1-2; 7 nucleotides align to TRBD1. Looked up from germline, CDR1 is GTSNPN and CDR2 is SVGIG (reference sequence). This CDR3 comprises 12 residues. Unmatched junction bases numbered 2, after V lost 0 bases and J lost 7 bases.

This chain links TRBV7-2 with TRBJ1-2; D perhaps matches TRBD1 (6 bases). The CDR3 contains 15 residues. Trimming stripped 5 bases from V and 0 bases from J, with 13 bases between. Looked up from germline, CDR1 is SGHTA and CDR2 is FQGNSA. The chain's CDR3 is CASSNTGRTNYGYTF. The CDR3 coding sequence is TGTGCCAGCAGCAACACAGGGAGAACTAACTATGGCTACACCTTC.

The chain links TRBV18 to TRBJ1-4; 8 nucleotides agree with TRBD1. The CDR3 is made up of 18 amino acids. Germline assignment: CDR1 KGHSH and CDR2 LQKENI. V shed 3 bases, J shed 6 bases, and the junction held 15 bases outside the gene matches. The chain's CDR3 is CASSPPRGQGRADEKLFF. DNA of the CDR3: TGTGCCAGCTCACCCCCCCGAGGACAGGGCAGAGCGGATGAAAAACTGTTTTTT.

This clone was seen more than once but under ten times. At one boundary the junction diverges from the germline segment, which might be a read error. V is TRBV7-7 and J is TRBJ1-4; D unclear. This CDR3 spans 15 amino acids. Germline V lookup: CDR1 SSHAT, CDR2 FNYEAQ (reference sequence). The CDR3 DNA reads as TGTGCTAGCAGCCTCGGACTCTCCCCGAATGAAAAACTGTTTTTT. Translated, it gives CASSLGLSPNEKLFF. Full variable domain (missing parts from reference TRBV7-7 and TRBJ1-4): GAGVSQSPRYKVTKRGQDVTLRCDPISSHATLYWYQQALGQGPEFLTYFNYEAQPDKSGLPSDRFSAERPEGSISTLTIQRTEQRDSAMYRCASSLGLSPNEKLFFGSGTQLSVL.